This note documents a single T cell receptor (beta chain) sequence. Its antigen is not known. The data were obtained in a study of T cell clonotyping in hematopoietic cell transplantation. Study outcomes and limitations: Higher Inverse Simpson Index values in graft donor and pretransplant recipient predicted broader posttransplant TCR diversity.

TCRdb's copy holds only in-frame clones and misses some; the assay was immunoSEQ multiplex PCR. The sample yields roughly 16,000 clones, approximately 91% seen once. In germline, CDR1 is SQVTM, CDR2 ANQGSEA. V shed 5 bases and J 2 bases; nucleotides not matched to a gene: 3. The CDR3 covers 13 residues. Specimen: peripheral blood mononuclear cells. The chain couples TRBV29-1 to TRBJ2-7; TRBD1 agrees at 10 bases. The TCR sequence derives from a man aged 40-55 years in good health. Some clones in this sample may be carry-over from other donors' samples. The CDR3 protein is CSVSGTGAYEQYF. CDR3 nucleotides: TGCAGCGTTTCCGGGACAGGGGCCTACGAGCAGTACTTC.